The present T cell receptor (beta chain) was sequenced within a study of cytomegalovirus exposure and HLA in healthy donors. Comments on this clone: Its antigen is still unknown.

Assay: immunoSEQ multiplex PCR; the TCRdb copy retains only in-frame clones and omits some. The table shows about 180,000 clones, with 85% occurring only once. The CDR3 has 15 amino acids. The ends were cut back, 1 base at V and 5 bases at J, with 12 bases in the middle. CDR1 and CDR2 from the germline V gene are MNHEY and SMNVEV (reference sequence). Separation from the roughly 700-subject first cohort characterized the approximately 120-subject validation cohort, to which the donors belonged. Study observations and caveats: In vitro experiments confirmed that three CMV-associated chains were specific for CMV antigens.

The sequence was obtained from a man aged 18 to 30 in good health and CMV-seropositive. Sequences were obtained from PBMCs. The rearrangement links TRBV27 to TRBJ2-1; TRBD2 might be the D (7 bases). The CDR3 here is CASSLWRGRNNEQFF. The CDR3 DNA is TGTGCCAGCAGTTTATGGCGGGGGCGCAACAATGAGCAGTTCTTC.